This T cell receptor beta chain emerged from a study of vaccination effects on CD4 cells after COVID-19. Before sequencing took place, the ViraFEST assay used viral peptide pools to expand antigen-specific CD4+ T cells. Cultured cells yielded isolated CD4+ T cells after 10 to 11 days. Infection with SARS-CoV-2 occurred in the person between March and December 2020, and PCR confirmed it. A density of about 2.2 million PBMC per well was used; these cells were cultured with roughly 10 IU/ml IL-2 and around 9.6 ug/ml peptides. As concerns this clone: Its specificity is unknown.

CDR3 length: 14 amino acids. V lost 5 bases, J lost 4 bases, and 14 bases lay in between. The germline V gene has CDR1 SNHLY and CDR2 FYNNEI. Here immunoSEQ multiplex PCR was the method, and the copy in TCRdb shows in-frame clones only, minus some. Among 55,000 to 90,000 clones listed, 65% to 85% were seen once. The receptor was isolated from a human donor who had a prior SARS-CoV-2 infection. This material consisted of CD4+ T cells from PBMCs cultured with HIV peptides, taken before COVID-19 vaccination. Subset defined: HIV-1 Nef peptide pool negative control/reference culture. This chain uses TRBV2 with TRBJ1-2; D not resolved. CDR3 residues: CASSPSPGSYGYTF. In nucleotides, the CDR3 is TGTGCCAGCAGTCCCTCCCCGGGGTCCTATGGCTACACCTTC.